A single T cell receptor (beta chain) is shown here with its context. Its specificity is not known. The data derive from a study of OX40 agonist ivuxolimab in advanced cancers. Repertoires were generated with immunoSEQ multiplex PCR, while TCRdb's copy carries only in-frame clones and drops some. The sample holds more than 60,000 clones, over 80% seen once. The CDR3 runs 16 residues. Germline V lookup: CDR1 LNHDA, CDR2 SQIVND (reference sequence). Trimming removed 5 bases from V and 4 bases from J, with 20 bases in between. Points from the study as a whole: Among expanded peripheral T cells, antigen specificity went undetermined.

The V and J genes are TRBV19 and TRBJ1-2; D call uncertain. The source was CD4+ or CD8+ T cells sorted from blood, collected in a trial of the OX40 agonist ivuxolimab. This TCR came from an adult with an advanced solid tumor such as melanoma, head and neck, liver or kidney cancer. CDR3 nucleotide sequence: TGTGCCAGTAGTCAAAGCCCGACCGGAGGACTCTATGGCTACACCTTC. It specifies CASSQSPTGGLYGYTF.